Below are 26 T cell receptor beta chains sequenced from a single sample in a study of blood T cell repertoires in COVID-19. TCRdb's copy holds only in-frame clones and misses some; the assay was immunoSEQ multiplex PCR. The sample has tens of thousands of clones; approximately 76% are singletons. The material sequenced was peripheral blood. The receptors were sampled from an older man with active or convalescent COVID-19.

The CDR3 sequence is CASSEQGQGVIAGELFF. The DNA for the CDR3 is TGTGCCAGCAGTGAGCAAGGACAGGGTGTTATCGCCGGGGAGCTGTTTTTT. This chain links TRBV6-4 with TRBJ2-2, with 8 nucleotides matching TRBD1. Germline trimming cut 3 bases from V and 6 bases from J; bases unmatched to any gene: 12. CDR3 length: 17 amino acids. Germline values: CDR1 MRHNA, CDR2 SNTAGT.

V is TRBV6-2 or TRBV6-3 and J is TRBJ2-3; D is unclear. The CDR3 runs to 13 residues. The germline V gene encodes CDR1 MNHEY and CDR2 SVGEGT. V lost 4 bases, J lost 3 bases, and 8 bases lay in between. The CDR3 DNA is TGTGCCAGCAGTTCCCGAGCAACAGATACGCAGTATTTT. This encodes CASSSRATDTQYF.

The chain is built from TRBV5-1 and TRBJ2-1, with D possibly matching TRBD1 (6 bases). CDR1 and CDR2 (germline): SGHRS, YFSETQ. CDR3 length: 14 residues. V was shortened by 4 bases and J by 10 bases, with 18 bases between the two germline ends. The CDR3: CASSPRLDSKEQFF. The CDR3 bases are TGCGCCAGCAGCCCACGACTGGACAGTAAAGAGCAGTTCTTC.

This sequence joins TRBV6-5 and TRBJ1-1; D not certain. CDR1 and CDR2 from the germline V gene are MNHEY and SVGAGI. V was pared by 8 bases and J by 1 base, with 5 bases between. CDR3 length: 11 residues. CDR3 nucleotide sequence: TGTGCCAGCTTCTGGAACACTGAAGCTTTCTTT. It codes for CASFWNTEAFF.

The chain uses TRBV9 and TRBJ2-3; a possible D gene is TRBD2 (5 bases). The germline gives CDR1 SGDLS, CDR2 YYNGEE. CDR3 length equals 15 residues. V was shortened by 5 bases and J by 3 bases, with 16 bases between the two germline ends. As DNA, the CDR3 is TGTGCCAGCAGTTCCGAGGACTGGCTGACAGATACGCAGTATTTT. Residues: CASSSEDWLTDTQYF.

The V gene is TRBV4-2, the J gene TRBJ2-5, with 13 bases fitting TRBD2. The CDR3 extends over 17 amino acids. Germline assignment: CDR1 LGHNA and CDR2 YNFKEQ. The V gene end was trimmed by 3 bases and the J gene end by 3 bases; junction bases not matched to a gene: 7. In DNA form, the CDR3 reads TGTGCCAGCAGCCAGGAAGTGGGACTAGCGGGGAAAGAGACCCAGTACTTC. Its translation is CASSQEVGLAGKETQYF.

The chain employs TRBV5-1 and TRBJ2-2, with 7 bases aligning to TRBD2. The CDR3 runs 17 residues. Germline-derived CDR1 and CDR2 are SGHRS and YFSETQ. The junction had 8 bases not matched to a gene; V was cut back by 1 base and J by 2 bases. CDR3 sequence (DNA): TGCGCCAGCAGCTTGAAGTGGTCTAGCGGAAACACCGGGGAGCTGTTTTTT. Translating gives CASSLKWSSGNTGELFF. The full variable domain, its missing parts supplied by reference TRBV5-1 and TRBJ2-2, is KAGVTQTPRYLIKTRGQQVTLSCSPISGHRSVSWYQQTPGQGLQFLFEYFSETQRNKGNFPGRFSGRQFSNSRSEMNVSTLELGDSALYLCASSLKWSSGNTGELFFGEGSRLTVL.

The table lists this clone with many counts. The rearrangement uses TRBV1 and TRBJ1-5. TRBV1 is annotated as a pseudogene. The CDR3 runs 12 residues. The CDR3 protein is CTRGGSNQPQHF. The CDR3 DNA reads as TGCACCAGGGGGGGGAGCAATCAGCCCCAGCATTTT.

This chain joins TRBV3-1 (or the pseudogene TRBV3-2) and TRBJ1-1; D is unresolved. CDR3 size: 12 residues. V was trimmed by 2 bases and J by 7 bases, leaving 8 bases between them. Germline lookup yields CDR1 LGHDT and CDR2 YNNKEL (reference sequence). The DNA for the CDR3 is TGTGCCAGCAGCCAACCCGAGGGTGAAGCTTTCTTT. Translating gives CASSQPEGEAFF.

J is TRBJ1-1 and V is TRBV18; D gene uncertain. The CDR3 totals 13 residues. With 4 bases removed from V and 7 bases from J, the gap between germline ends came to 13 bases. The germline gives CDR1 KGHSH, CDR2 LQKENI. CDR3 sequence (DNA): TGTGCCAGCTCACTGGACTCTTTTAGTGAAGCTTTCTTT. Translation: CASSLDSFSEAFF.

Concerning this clone: This clone may be a read error of a much larger clone one base away. This rearrangement joins TRBV5-1 to TRBJ1-1; 9 bases map to TRBD1. There are 13 residues in the CDR3. The V gene end was trimmed by 4 bases and the J gene end by 3 bases; junction bases not matched to a gene: 1. CDR1 SGHRS and CDR2 YFSETQ come from the germline V gene. The CDR3 nucleotides are TGCGCCAGCAGCCGACAGGGGGACACTGAAGCTTTCTTT. Translation gives CASSRQGDTEAFF. Based on the CDR3 plus reference TRBV5-1 and TRBJ1-1, the full variable domain is KAGVTQTPRYLIKTRGQQVTLSCSPISGHRSVSWYQQTPGQGLQFLFEYFSETQRNKGNFPGRFSGRQFSNSRSEMNVSTLELGDSALYLCASSRQGDTEAFFGQGTRLTVV.

The V call is TRBV7-3, the J call TRBJ2-1, with a weak D call TRBD2 (5 bases). The CDR3 runs 14 residues. Germline V CDR1 and CDR2: SGHTA, FQGTGA. Trimming stripped 2 bases from V and 9 bases from J, with 14 bases between. The CDR3 DNA is TGTGCCAGCAGCTTAGATGTGCGGGCGCGTGAGCAGTTCTTC. Amino acids: CASSLDVRAREQFF.

V is TRBV4-2 and J is TRBJ1-4; D is possibly TRBD1 (5 bases). The CDR3 sequence is 14 residues long. Trimming left V 6 bases short and J 7 bases short, with 15 bases between. CDR1 and CDR2 from the germline V gene are LGHNA and YNFKEQ. DNA for the CDR3: TGTGCCAGCAGTTCCGGGGGGTTTGGTGAAAAACTGTTTTTT. Amino acids: CASSSGGFGEKLFF.

This clone was counted a few times. The chain couples TRBV29-1 to TRBJ1-4; 10 bases map to TRBD1. CDR1 and CDR2 (germline): SQVTM, ANQGSEA. The ends lost 4 bases at V and 7 bases at J; junction bases unmatched: 3. This CDR3 contains 13 residues. The CDR3 loop reads CSVGGQGFEKLFF. The CDR3 nucleotides read TGCAGCGTTGGGGGACAGGGGTTTGAAAAACTGTTTTTT.

The chain is built from TRBV6-6 and TRBJ1-2; the D gene is possibly TRBD1 (5 bases). The CDR3 has 14 residues. CDR1 is MNHNY, CDR2 SVGAGI, per germline (reference sequence). Trimming pared 3 bases from V and 5 bases from J, leaving 13 bases between. The CDR3 DNA reads as TGTGCCAGCAGTTATAAAGACAGTATATATGGCTACACCTTC. Protein sequence: CASSYKDSIYGYTF.

V usage is TRBV11-3 and J usage is TRBJ1-6; 8 bases align to TRBD1. J was trimmed by 8 bases and V by 5 bases; bases with no gene match: 8. CDR3 size: 15 residues. Germline V gene sequence: CDR1 SGHNT, CDR2 YENEEA. This chain's CDR3 is CASSHRTGRYSPLHF. The CDR3 DNA is TGTGCCAGCAGCCATAGGACAGGGAGATATTCACCCCTCCACTTT.

This chain uses TRBV19 with TRBJ2-5; 8 bases are shared with TRBD1. The germline gives CDR1 LNHDA, CDR2 SQIVND (reference sequence). There are 14 residues in the CDR3. Germline trimming cut 6 bases from V and 3 bases from J; bases unmatched to any gene: 6. DNA for the CDR3: TGTGCCAGTAGACCCGACAGGGGAAAAGAGACCCAGTACTTC. Translation: CASRPDRGKETQYF.

V usage is TRBV4-2 and J usage is TRBJ2-6, with TRBD1 as a possible D gene (6 bases). The CDR3 totals 16 residues. From germline, CDR1 is LGHNA and CDR2 YNFKEQ. V shed 1 base and J shed 0 bases, with 7 bases lying between them. DNA for the CDR3: TGTGCCAGCAGCCAAGGGGACAACTCTGGGGCCAACGTCCTGACTTTC. This translates into CASSQGDNSGANVLTF.

This clone was counted a few times. The chain joins TRBV19 to TRBJ1-5; a weak D match, TRBD1 (5 bases). Trimming removed 5 bases at V and 7 bases at J, with 18 bases between. Germline lookup yields CDR1 LNHDA and CDR2 SQIVND (reference sequence). CDR3 size: 15 residues. In nucleotides, the CDR3 is TGTGCCAGTAGTCCCCTTTTCACAGCAGGGCAGCCCCAGCATTTT. As protein: CASSPLFTAGQPQHF. The variable domain in full, with the rest retrieved from reference TRBV19 and TRBJ1-5, is DGGITQSPKYLFRKEGQNVTLSCEQNLNHDAMYWYRQDPGQGLRLIYYSQIVNDFQKGDIAEGYSVSREKKESFPLTVTSAQKNPTAFYLCASSPLFTAGQPQHFGDGTRLSIL.

This chain connects TRBV6-1 to TRBJ1-1; D unclear. V was clipped by 1 base and J by 5 bases, with 8 bases between them. This CDR3 is built from 13 residues. Germline-derived CDR1 and CDR2 are MNHNS and SASEGT. The CDR3 sequence: CASSEERETEAFF. The CDR3 coding sequence is TGTGCCAGCAGTGAAGAAAGAGAAACTGAAGCTTTCTTT.

The chain combines TRBV7-3 with TRBJ1-1, with 7 nucleotides matching TRBD1. V dropped 5 bases and J dropped 7; count of bases not matched to a gene: 7. CDR1 SGHTA and CDR2 FQGTGA come from the germline V gene. The CDR3 runs 13 residues. CDR3 residues: CASSRSQGGEAFF. For the CDR3, the DNA is TGTGCCAGCAGCCGATCGCAGGGGGGTGAAGCTTTCTTT.

This clone has only one observation. The CDR3: CASSSGGMGEQFF. In DNA form, the CDR3 reads TGTGCCAGCAGTTCCGGAGGGATGGGAGAGCAGTTCTTC. The genes are TRBV28 and TRBJ2-1; maybe TRBD2 (6 bases). Trimming took off 4 bases at V and 10 bases at J, with 14 bases between the two ends. This CDR3 spans 13 amino acids. Germline V CDR1 and CDR2: MDHEN, SYDVKM.

The CDR3 DNA sequence: TGTGCCAGTAAATGGGACAGGGACACTGAAGCTTTCTTT. It is translated as CASKWDRDTEAFF. The chain combines TRBV6-5 with TRBJ1-1, with TRBD1 matching 9 bases. The germline V gene encodes CDR1 MNHEY and CDR2 SVGAGI. The CDR3 loop spans 13 amino acids. Trimming removed 9 bases from V and 3 bases from J; junction bases left unmatched: 5.

On this clone: Mismatch with germline at one junction end may stem from a read error. The rearrangement joins TRBV7-7 to TRBJ2-7; the match to TRBD1 covers 7 bases. CDR3 length: 15 amino acids. Germline V gene sequence: CDR1 SSHAT, CDR2 FNYEAQ (reference sequence). The CDR3 region has the DNA TGTGCTAGCAGCTTAGACGGGACAGCAGGAGGCGAGCAGTACTTC. As protein: CASSLDGTAGGEQYF.

The chain has TRBV7-8 and TRBJ1-5; a weak D match, TRBD1 (6 bases). Trimming took off 8 bases at V and 5 bases at J, with 13 bases between the two ends. The CDR3 runs to 13 residues. Germline V gene lookup returns CDR1 SGHVS and CDR2 FQNEAQ. The CDR3 sequence is CASSAGEHQPQHF. The CDR3 DNA sequence: TGTGCCAGCTCCGCAGGGGAACATCAGCCCCAGCATTTT.

The genes are TRBV11-2 and TRBJ2-5, with TRBD2 as a possible D gene (6 bases). Looked up from germline, CDR1 is SGHAT and CDR2 is FQNNGV. This CDR3 has 14 amino acids. V lost 4 bases and J 5 bases, leaving 14 bases between the germline ends. CDR3 residues: CASSSPGRSETQYF. CDR3 DNA: TGTGCCAGCAGCTCACCAGGGAGGTCGGAGACCCAGTACTTC.